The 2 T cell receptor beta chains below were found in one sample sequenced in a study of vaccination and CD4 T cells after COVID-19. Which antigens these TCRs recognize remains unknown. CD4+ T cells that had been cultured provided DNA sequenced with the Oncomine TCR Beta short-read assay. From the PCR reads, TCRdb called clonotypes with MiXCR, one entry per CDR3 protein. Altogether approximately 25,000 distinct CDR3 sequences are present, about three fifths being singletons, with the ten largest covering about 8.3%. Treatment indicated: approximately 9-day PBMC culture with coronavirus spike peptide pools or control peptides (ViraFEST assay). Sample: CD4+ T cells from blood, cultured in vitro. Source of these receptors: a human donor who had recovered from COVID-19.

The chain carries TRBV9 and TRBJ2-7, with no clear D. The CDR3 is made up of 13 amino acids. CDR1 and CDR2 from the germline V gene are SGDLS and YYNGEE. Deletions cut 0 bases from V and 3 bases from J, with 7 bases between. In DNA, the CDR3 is TGTGCCAGCAGCGTAGATAAGGGCTACGAGCAGTACTTC. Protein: CASSVDKGYEQYF.

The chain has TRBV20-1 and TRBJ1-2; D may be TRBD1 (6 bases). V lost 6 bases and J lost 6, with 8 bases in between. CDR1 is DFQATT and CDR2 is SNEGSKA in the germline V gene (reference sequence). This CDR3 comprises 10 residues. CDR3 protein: CSAGTNGYTF. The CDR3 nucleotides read TGCAGTGCCGGGACAAATGGCTACACCTTC.